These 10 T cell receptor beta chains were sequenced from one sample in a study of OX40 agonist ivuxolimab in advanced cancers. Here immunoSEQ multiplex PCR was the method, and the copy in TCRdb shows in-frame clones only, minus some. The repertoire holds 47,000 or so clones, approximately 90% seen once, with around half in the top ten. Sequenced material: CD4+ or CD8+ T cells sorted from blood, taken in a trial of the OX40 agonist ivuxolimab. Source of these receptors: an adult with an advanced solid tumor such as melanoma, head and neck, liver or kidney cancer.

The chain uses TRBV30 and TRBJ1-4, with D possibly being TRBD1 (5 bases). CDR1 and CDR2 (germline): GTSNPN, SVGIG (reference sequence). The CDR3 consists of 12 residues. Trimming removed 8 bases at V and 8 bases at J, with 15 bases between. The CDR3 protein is CAEGTPTEKLFF. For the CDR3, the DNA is TGTGCCGAAGGGACGCCGACAGAAAAACTGTTTTTT. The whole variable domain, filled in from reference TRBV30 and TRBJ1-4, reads SQTIHQWPATLVQPVGSPLSLECTVEGTSNPNLYWYRQAAGRGLQLLFYSVGIGQISSEVPQNLSASRPQDRQFILSSKKLLLSDSGFYLCAEGTPTEKLFFGSGTQLSVL.

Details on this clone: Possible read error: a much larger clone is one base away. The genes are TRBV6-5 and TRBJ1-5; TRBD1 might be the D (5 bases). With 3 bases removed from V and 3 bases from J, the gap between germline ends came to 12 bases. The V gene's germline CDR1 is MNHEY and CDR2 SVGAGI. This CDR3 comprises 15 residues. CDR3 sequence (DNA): TGTGCCAGCAGTTATGGACGGGGCCTCAATCAGCCCCAGCATTTT. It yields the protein CASSYGRGLNQPQHF.

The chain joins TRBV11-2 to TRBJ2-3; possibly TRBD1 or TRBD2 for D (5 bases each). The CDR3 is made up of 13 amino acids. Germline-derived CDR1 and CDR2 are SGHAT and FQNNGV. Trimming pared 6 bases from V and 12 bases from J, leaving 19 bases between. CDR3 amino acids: CASRPPGPWEQYF. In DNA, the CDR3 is TGTGCCAGCAGGCCACCGGGACCTTGGGAACAGTATTTT.

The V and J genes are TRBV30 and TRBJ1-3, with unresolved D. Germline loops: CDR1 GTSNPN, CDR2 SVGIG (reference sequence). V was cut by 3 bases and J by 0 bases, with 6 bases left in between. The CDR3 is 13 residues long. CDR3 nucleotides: TGTGCCTGGAGCATCTTCTCTGGAAACACCATATATTTT. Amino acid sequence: CAWSIFSGNTIYF.

The CDR3 nucleotides read TGTGCCAGCGGTTTTTGGGACAGTATGACAGATACGCAGTATTTT. Its protein product is CASGFWDSMTDTQYF. This chain links TRBV6-5 with TRBJ2-3, with 7 bases fitting TRBD1. The CDR3 contains 15 residues. The ends lost 8 bases at V and 3 bases at J; junction bases unmatched: 11. The V gene's germline CDR1 is MNHEY and CDR2 SVGAGI.

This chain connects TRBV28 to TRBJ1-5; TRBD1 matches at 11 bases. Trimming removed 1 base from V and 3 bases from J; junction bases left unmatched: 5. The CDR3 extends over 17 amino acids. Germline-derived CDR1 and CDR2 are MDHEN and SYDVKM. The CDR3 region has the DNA TGTGCCAGCAGTTTATCCATAGGACAGGGGGCCAATCAGCCCCAGCATTTT. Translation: CASSLSIGQGANQPQHF. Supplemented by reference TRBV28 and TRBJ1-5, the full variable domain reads DVKVTQSSRYLVKRTGEKVFLECVQDMDHENMFWYRQDPGLGLRLIYFSYDVKMKEKGDIPEGYSVSREKKERFSLILESASTNQTSMYLCASSLSIGQGANQPQHFGDGTRLSIL.

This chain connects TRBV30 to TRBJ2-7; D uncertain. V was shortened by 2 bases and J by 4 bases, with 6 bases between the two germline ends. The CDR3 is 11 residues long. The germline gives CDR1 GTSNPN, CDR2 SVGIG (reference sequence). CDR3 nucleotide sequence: TGTGCCTGGAGTCCAGCTTACGAGCAGTACTTC. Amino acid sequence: CAWSPAYEQYF.

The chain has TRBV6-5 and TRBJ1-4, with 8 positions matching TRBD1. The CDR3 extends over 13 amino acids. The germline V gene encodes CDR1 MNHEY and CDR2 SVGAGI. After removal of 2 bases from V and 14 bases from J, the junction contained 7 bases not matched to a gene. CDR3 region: CASSYSGQGDLFF. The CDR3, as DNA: TGTGCCAGCAGTTACAGCGGACAGGGAGATCTGTTTTTT.

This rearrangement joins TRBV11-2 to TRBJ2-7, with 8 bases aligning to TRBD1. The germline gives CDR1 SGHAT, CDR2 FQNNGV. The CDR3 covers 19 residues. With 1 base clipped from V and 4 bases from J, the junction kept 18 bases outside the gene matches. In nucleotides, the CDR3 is TGTGCCAGCAGCTTAGTAGCCGCACCCGGACAGGGAGTCCCGTACGAGCAGTACTTC. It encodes CASSLVAAPGQGVPYEQYF.

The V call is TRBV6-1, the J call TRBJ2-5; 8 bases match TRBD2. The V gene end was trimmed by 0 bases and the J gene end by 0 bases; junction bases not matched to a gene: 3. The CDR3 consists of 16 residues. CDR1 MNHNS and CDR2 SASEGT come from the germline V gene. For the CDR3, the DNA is TGTGCCAGCAGTGAAGCTGAGCGGGGGAACCAAGAGACCCAGTACTTC. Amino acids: CASSEAERGNQETQYF.